This TCR beta chain was captured by sequencing in a study of cytotoxic CD8 clonotypes in ibrutinib-treated CLL. The wider study: Among responders, approximately 24 were partial and 2 complete; after median roughly 68 months, around 14 stayed remitted and about 12 progressed. Samples yielded averages of some 240,000 productive templates and tens of thousands of productive rearrangements. Findings and limits, study-wide: Clonality grew at ibrutinib response; at progression, it decreased back toward baseline.

Germline CDR1 is SGHTA and CDR2 is FQGNSA. The CDR3 runs 13 residues. V was trimmed by 4 bases and J by 8 bases, leaving 12 bases between them. Comments on this clone: Its matching antigen is unknown.

Libraries were prepared by immunoSEQ multiplex PCR; TCRdb keeps only in-frame clonotypes and omits some of them. The sample shows hundreds of thousands of clones, almost 80% of them seen only once. The sample was PBMCs, taken before ibrutinib treatment. The clonotype comes from a human donor with chronic lymphocytic leukemia. The chain combines TRBV7-2 with TRBJ2-4; D uncertain. CDR3 DNA sequence: TGTGCCAGCAGCTCTCTCATGTCAGACATTCAGTACTTC. This sequence encodes CASSSLMSDIQYF.